This TCR beta chain is drawn from a study of T cell responses to AZD1222 COVID-19 vaccine (dated by TCRdb to 2020 to 2022). General notes on the study: AZD1222 recipients whose second dose came at about 4 weeks and those whose second dose came at about 12 weeks were combined into one group, since spike-specific TCR depth and breadth did not differ between the two schedules. A total of 230 to 250 trial participants underwent TCR sequencing, of whom more than 200 had received two doses of AZD1222 and some 25 had received two doses of the MenACWY control vaccine. Trial participants were enrolled by age into subgroups of 18-55, 56-69 and 70-plus years, and around 150, 28 and 57 TCR-sequenced participants, respectively, were included in these subgroups. The study at large found these results: CD4 TCRs associated with the vaccine covered the entire spike protein, and the dominant responses were in regions 160-218 and 743-854. After two AZD1222 doses, both the breadth and the depth of spike-specific TCRs were significantly higher than at day 0 and than in MenACWY recipients. In the small 56-69-year group, the increase in depth fell short of significance, most likely because of low power. Because no day 14 peak-response samples were available, repertoires were characterized only after the peak T cell response. Participants were mostly white British, with more females than males. The authors suggested clonal diversity may have been underestimated. Nearly half of unique spike-specific TCRs reportedly recognized epitopes outside regions mutated in the B.1.351 and B.1.1.7 variants. Conclusions about previously exposed vaccinees were limited because only six AZD1222 recipients were SARS-CoV-2 seropositive at baseline.

The CDR3 has 16 amino acids, counting the end cysteine and phenylalanine. Only the CDR3 part of the read is kept: 48 bases, read in frame from the first base. The junction shows trimming of 1 base on V and 3 bases on J, plus 16 bases between the germline ends. The germline V gene (reference sequence) specifies LGHDT as CDR1 and YNNKEL as CDR2. Concerning this clone: The target of this receptor is not known. Within one base of it there is no much larger clone, and no base qualities were kept.

Sample time point, as interpreted from the label and publication: baseline before first vaccination. Vaccinee samples came from UK trials COV001 and COV002, including a single-blind randomized controlled phase 2/3 trial of AZD1222 (ChAdOx1 nCoV-19) in healthy adults. For TCRbeta chain sequencing, PBMC samples from trial participants were taken at day 0 and at day 28 after the second dose. The CDR3 regions of human TCRbeta chains were subjected to immunosequencing. The source study handled its data this way. TCRs in the repertoires were compared against a reference library of SARS-CoV-2-specific TCRs that had been generated with the MIRA antigen-specificity platform. Breadth meant the fraction of unique TCRs that were SARS-CoV-2-associated, whereas depth meant the fraction of total T cells that were SARS-CoV-2-associated. Using the MIRA data, every spike-specific TCR was mapped to the spike region that the TCR reacted to and assigned to either a CD4 or a CD8 class. Log10-transformed breadth and depth values were compared by one-way ANOVA with Sidak's multiple comparisons tests. Held by TCRdb, this immuneACCESS table contains in-frame sequences only and omits some clones. Under half of the omission traces to an unresolved V gene where checked; the cause of the rest is unknown. V and J calls and clone size are copied from that table; D and trimming were computed from the DNA. This sample gives about 190,000 clones in total; more than 75% of them show up just once. The top ten clones comprise approximately 0.98% of the sample.

Recombination joined TRBV3-1 (or the pseudogene TRBV3-2) with TRBJ2-7; TRBD2 is a possible D gene, resting on 5 matching bases. This TCR was recovered from an adult in good health. The source material was peripheral blood, sampled on day 0 of AZD1222 vaccination. The CDR3 region: CASSQAPSLSYYEQYF. The bases are TGTGCCAGCAGCCAAGCCCCTAGCTTAAGTTACTACGAGCAGTACTTC.